A single sample is the source of the 10 T cell receptor beta chains below, sequenced in a study of cytomegalovirus exposure and HLA in healthy donors. The PCR ran on 60 Vbeta and 13 Jbeta primers. The table came from immunoSEQ multiplex PCR; TCRdb's copy has only in-frame clones and leaves some out. The sample has over 70,000 clones, roughly 60% seen once. The sequencing input was PBMCs. These receptors were obtained from a woman aged 45 to 65 in good health and CMV-seropositive.

The chain links TRBV11-2 to TRBJ1-2; 9 bases match TRBD1. This CDR3 has 12 amino acids. Per the germline V gene, CDR1 is SGHAT and CDR2 is FQNNGV. The junction had 2 bases not matched to a gene; V was cut back by 4 bases and J by 8 bases. The DNA of the CDR3 is TGTGCCAGCAGCTGGGACAGGGTGGGCTACACCTTC. Protein sequence: CASSWDRVGYTF.

The rearrangement links TRBV19 to TRBJ1-2, with TRBD1 matching 7 bases. J lost 4 bases, V lost 2 bases, and 4 bases had no gene match. CDR3 length: 14 amino acids. Germline V gene sequence: CDR1 LNHDA, CDR2 SQIVND (reference sequence). This CDR3 is CASSILAGGYGYTF. The CDR3 DNA follows: TGTGCCAGTAGTATACTGGCAGGGGGCTATGGCTACACCTTC.

This chain connects TRBV7-2 to TRBJ2-7, with a possible D match to TRBD2 (6 bases). CDR1 is SGHTA and CDR2 is FQGNSA in the germline V gene. The CDR3 loop spans 14 amino acids. The V end lost 2 bases, the J end lost 3 bases, and 11 bases lay between the germline ends. The CDR3 region has the DNA TGTGCCAGCAGCTTAAGGACGGACTACTACGAGCAGTACTTC. It encodes CASSLRTDYYEQYF.

This chain uses TRBV27 with TRBJ2-1; 7 nucleotides match TRBD1. The V segment lost 5 bases and the J segment 3 bases; nucleotides outside the gene matches: 7. Per germline, CDR1 MNHEY and CDR2 SMNVEV (reference sequence). CDR3 length: 15 residues. CDR3 sequence (DNA): TGTGCCAGCAGTCATCGGGACAGAGTCTACAATGAGCAGTTCTTC. Translated, it gives CASSHRDRVYNEQFF.

The chain couples TRBV5-1 to TRBJ1-5; no firm D call. V shed 0 bases and J shed 10 bases, with 11 bases lying between them. The germline CDR1 and CDR2 sequences are SGHRS and YFSETQ. The CDR3 runs to 13 residues. The CDR3 sequence is CASSLALEEPQHF. CDR3 coding DNA: TGCGCCAGCAGCTTGGCCCTGGAGGAACCCCAGCATTTT.

The genes are TRBV5-1 and TRBJ2-2, with a weak D call TRBD1 (5 bases). Germline V gene sequence: CDR1 SGHRS, CDR2 YFSETQ. V was pared by 0 bases and J by 2 bases, with 11 bases between. CDR3 length: 16 amino acids. CDR3 region: CASSLEPGPNTGELFF. CDR3 DNA: TGCGCCAGCAGCTTGGAACCAGGGCCTAACACCGGGGAGCTGTTTTTT.

V is TRBV6-1 and J is TRBJ2-1, with a tentative D call TRBD2 (5 bases). CDR3 length equals 15 residues. Germline V gene sequence: CDR1 MNHNS, CDR2 SASEGT. Deletions cut 6 bases from V and 8 bases from J, with 20 bases between. The CDR3 nucleotides are TGTGCCAGCAGACAAAACTCCGGGGTGGTAGATGAGCAGTTCTTC. It is translated as CASRQNSGVVDEQFF.

This clone has a handful of counts. The gene calls are TRBV5-6 and TRBJ1-2; TRBD1 matches at 7 bases. Germline CDR1 and CDR2: SGHDT and YYEEEE. This CDR3 comprises 13 residues. The trim removed 4 bases at V and 6 bases at J, leaving 6 bases unmatched. CDR3 in DNA: TGTGCCAGCAGCCTCGGACAGGTTGATGGCTACACCTTC. This gives the protein CASSLGQVDGYTF.

V and J are TRBV6-1 and TRBJ1-3; 10 bases match TRBD1. The CDR3 spans 13 residues. The V gene's germline CDR1 is MNHNS and CDR2 SASEGT. With 6 bases clipped from V and 9 bases from J, the junction kept 5 bases outside the gene matches. The CDR3: CASRSGTGATIYF. The DNA for the CDR3 is TGTGCCAGCAGGTCCGGGACAGGGGCCACCATATATTTT.

The chain joins TRBV4-3 to TRBJ2-5; 9 bases fit TRBD1. Germline V gene lookup returns CDR1 LGHNA and CDR2 YSLEER. J was trimmed by 1 base and V by 3 bases; bases with no gene match: 3. This CDR3 spans 15 amino acids. Written as DNA, the CDR3 is TGCGCCAGCAGCCAGATGACAGGGGGCCAAGAGACCCAGTACTTC. Translated, it gives CASSQMTGGQETQYF.